This T cell receptor (beta chain) was identified in a study of shared clonotypes between healthy human individuals. Study results and limitations: Rarefaction indicated that sorted-subset sequencing remained incomplete although depth was large.

Assay used: immunoSEQ multiplex PCR; TCRdb lists only in-frame clones, some missing. This sample carries around 720,000 clones, around 73% of them seen once, and the ten largest clones take more than 1.5%. In regard to this clone: Its cognate antigen is unknown.

CDR1 is MDHEN, CDR2 SYDVKM, per germline. This CDR3 is built from 15 residues. V was clipped by 3 bases and J by 7 bases; unmatched bases: 8. This clonotype was obtained from a woman aged 25 to 39 in good health. The chain couples TRBV28 to TRBJ2-1, with 8 positions matching TRBD2. Input material: memory CD4+ T cells sorted from blood. Subset noted: CD45RA-negative fraction. The CDR3 loop is CASSFGLAGNNEQFF. CDR3 DNA: TGTGCCAGCAGTTTCGGGTTAGCGGGGAATAATGAGCAGTTCTTC.